This record covers a single TCR beta chain. The data originate from a study of blood T cell repertoires in COVID-19. Repertoires were generated with immunoSEQ multiplex PCR, while TCRdb's copy carries only in-frame clones and drops some. The data contain approximately 440,000 clones, roughly 87% of them singletons. CDR3 size: 14 residues. V was pared by 6 bases and J by 8 bases, with 7 bases of the junction left unmatched. Germline CDR1 LNHDA, CDR2 SQIVND (reference sequence). Sequenced: PBMCs or T cells enriched from blood (not recorded which). This TCR derives from a woman younger than 35 who had recovered from COVID-19. The chain has TRBV19 and TRBJ2-2; 9 nucleotides align to TRBD1. The CDR3 loop is CASRGQGDWGELFF. The CDR3 nucleotides are TGTGCCAGTAGGGGACAGGGTGATTGGGGGGAGCTGTTTTTT.